This T cell receptor beta chain was recorded in a study of T cell clones after liver transplantation. Study overall: Third-party-reactive TCRbeta sequences from pre-transplant mixed lymphocyte reactions served as antigen-independent comparators. Without induction therapy, subjects received standard immunosuppression until 12-24 months post-transplant. Notes on the study in general: Low donor cell numbers restricted donor-reactive repertoire measurement in a couple of subjects. Circulating graft-donor-reactive CD4 TCRbeta sequences fell significantly post-transplant in most of the 8 subjects.

The method was immunoSEQ multiplex PCR; TCRdb's version includes in-frame clones alone and lacks a portion of them. The sample has some 80,000 clones; 80% to 90% are singletons. The CDR3 is 12 amino acids. Trimming pared 0 bases from V and 10 bases from J, leaving 10 bases between. Germline V gene data show CDR1 as SQVTM and CDR2 as ANQGSEA. Details on this clone: Antigen specificity is unknown.

V gene TRBV29-1 combines with J gene TRBJ2-1; D is uncertain. The source material was CD4+ T cells from blood, sampled roughly 50 months after liver transplant. This TCR came from a human patient who received a liver transplant. These T cells may partly come from the graft donor. CDR3 sequence: CSVEDPGDEQFF. In DNA form, the CDR3 reads TGCAGCGTTGAAGACCCTGGTGACGAGCAGTTCTTC.